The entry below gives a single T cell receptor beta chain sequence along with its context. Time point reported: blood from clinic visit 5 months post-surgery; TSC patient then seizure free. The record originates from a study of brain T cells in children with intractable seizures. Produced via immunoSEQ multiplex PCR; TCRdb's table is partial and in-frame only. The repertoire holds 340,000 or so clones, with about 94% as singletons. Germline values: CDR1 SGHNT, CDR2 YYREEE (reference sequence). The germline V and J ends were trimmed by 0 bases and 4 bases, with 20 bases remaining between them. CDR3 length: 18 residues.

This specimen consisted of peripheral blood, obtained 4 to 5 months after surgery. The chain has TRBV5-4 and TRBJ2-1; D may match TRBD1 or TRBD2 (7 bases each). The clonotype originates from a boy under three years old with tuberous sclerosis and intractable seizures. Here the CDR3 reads CASSLARGSLAQYNEQFF. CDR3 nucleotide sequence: TGTGCCAGCAGCTTGGCCAGGGGGTCACTAGCGCAGTACAATGAGCAGTTCTTC. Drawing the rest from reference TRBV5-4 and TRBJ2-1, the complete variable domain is ETGVTQSPTHLIKTRGQQVTLRCSSQSGHNTVSWYQQALGQGPQFIFQYYREEENGRGNFPPRFSGLQFPNYSSELNVNALELDDSALYLCASSLARGSLAQYNEQFFGPGTRLTVL.